The 14 T cell receptor beta chains below were found in one sample sequenced in a study of beta chain features in type 1 diabetes. Study-wide points: Moderate but significant shortening of TCRB CDR3s was recorded in all four CD4+ subsets from Type 1 diabetes patients.

Antigens for these TCRs are unknown. cDNA synthesis used the whole RNA isolate, giving expressed TCRB sequences. Repertoires were generated with immunoSEQ multiplex PCR, while TCRdb's copy carries only in-frame clones and drops some. The sample has approximately 170,000 clones; approximately 7.9% are singletons. The sequencing sample was made of central memory CD4+ T cells from blood. All receptors derive from a man aged 18-30 years with type 1 diabetes.

The genes are TRBV5-1 and TRBJ1-4, with D uncertain. The V end was cut by 0 bases, the J end by 3 bases, with 9 bases between. The CDR3 contains 15 residues. Germline V gene lookup returns CDR1 SGHRS and CDR2 YFSETQ. The chain's CDR3 is CASSLAADSNEKLFF. CDR3 DNA sequence: TGCGCCAGCAGCTTGGCGGCAGACTCTAATGAAAAACTGTTTTTT.

This clone showed up just a few times. The V call is TRBV25-1, the J call TRBJ1-6; 12 positions match TRBD1. V lost 3 bases to trimming and J lost 9 bases; unmatched junction nucleotides: 12. Germline V gene lookup returns CDR1 MGHDK and CDR2 SYGVNS. This CDR3 region has 18 residues. The CDR3 region is CASSDRDRGPGTRSPLHF. The DNA for the CDR3 is TGTGCCAGCAGTGACCGGGACAGGGGGCCTGGGACGCGTTCACCCCTCCACTTT.

This clone appeared a few times. J is TRBJ1-6 and V is TRBV29-1, with 7 nucleotides matching TRBD1. The CDR3 loop spans 15 amino acids. V dropped 4 bases and J dropped 11; count of bases not matched to a gene: 14. CDR1 is SQVTM and CDR2 is ANQGSEA in the germline V gene. The CDR3 nucleotides read TGCAGCGTTGGGGTTCTCGACAGGGTGAAGACACCCCTCCACTTT. This sequence encodes CSVGVLDRVKTPLHF.

This clone showed up just a few times. The chain carries TRBV30 and TRBJ1-3; D unclear. CDR3 size: 12 residues. Trimming left V 4 bases short and J 4 bases short, with 8 bases between. Per the germline V gene, CDR1 is GTSNPN and CDR2 is SVGIG (reference sequence). CDR3 region: CAWTPLGNTIYF. In DNA, the CDR3 is TGTGCCTGGACCCCTTTGGGAAACACCATATATTTT.

The rearrangement uses TRBV29-1 and TRBJ1-3; D may be TRBD1 (5 bases). The CDR3 length is 12 residues. Trimming removed 4 bases from V and 1 base from J, with 5 bases in between. Per the germline V gene, CDR1 is SQVTM and CDR2 is ANQGSEA. DNA of the CDR3: TGCAGCGTTGGACAGTCTGGAAACACCATATATTTT. This gives the protein CSVGQSGNTIYF.

The chain employs TRBV9 and TRBJ2-2; D possibly corresponds to TRBD1 (5 bases). Trimming took 4 bases from V and 4 from J, leaving 11 bases between them. The CDR3 sequence is 14 residues long. Germline V lookup: CDR1 SGDLS, CDR2 YYNGEE. The CDR3 DNA reads as TGTGCCAGCAGCCCCGCTAGGGGCACCGGGGAGCTGTTTTTT. This codes for CASSPARGTGELFF.

V is TRBV7-9 and J is TRBJ2-5; 8 bases are shared with TRBD1. The CDR3 contains 14 residues. V shed 5 bases, J shed 0 bases, and the junction held 2 bases outside the gene matches. The germline gives CDR1 SEHNR, CDR2 FQNEAQ (reference sequence). The CDR3 region has the DNA TGTGCCAGCAGCCCGGGACAGGACCAAGAGACCCAGTACTTC. As protein: CASSPGQDQETQYF. Based on the CDR3 plus reference TRBV7-9 and TRBJ2-5, the full variable domain is DTGVSQNPRHKITKRGQNVTFRCDPISEHNRLYWYRQTLGQGPEFLTYFQNEAQLEKSRLLSDRFSAERPKGSFSTLEIQRTEQGDSAMYLCASSPGQDQETQYFGPGTRLLVL.

This clone was counted between two and nine times. This sequence joins TRBV19 and TRBJ2-2, with D possibly being TRBD2 (6 bases). The CDR3 extends over 15 amino acids. Germline V gene sequence: CDR1 LNHDA, CDR2 SQIVND (reference sequence). V lost 8 bases to trimming and J lost 7 bases, with 20 bases between them. In nucleotides, the CDR3 is TGTGCCAGTCTCAAGTTGCGGGGTTCGATCGGGGAGCTGTTTTTT. It translates to CASLKLRGSIGELFF.

To note about this clone: Other DNA sequences within the sample encode an identical CDR3. V and J are TRBV30 and TRBJ1-4; the D is unclear. The CDR3 totals 12 residues. V dropped 2 bases and J dropped 8 bases, with 9 bases sitting between them. Germline V gene sequence: CDR1 GTSNPN, CDR2 SVGIG (reference sequence). The CDR3 sequence is CAWSTLREKLFF. The CDR3 nucleotides are TGTGCCTGGAGTACCTTGAGGGAAAAACTGTTTTTT.

There are a few counts of this clone. The chain combines TRBV18 with TRBJ1-6; 8 nucleotides line up with TRBD1. The CDR3 loop spans 15 amino acids. CDR1 KGHSH and CDR2 LQKENI come from the germline V gene. V shed 5 bases, J shed 9 bases, and the junction held 9 bases outside the gene matches. The CDR3 protein is CASSVEQGGGSPLHF. The CDR3 DNA is TGTGCCAGCTCAGTCGAACAGGGGGGTGGTTCACCCCTCCACTTT.

V usage is TRBV5-4 and J usage is TRBJ1-6, with D perhaps TRBD1 (5 bases). Germline lookup yields CDR1 SGHNT and CDR2 YYREEE (reference sequence). The CDR3 extends over 15 amino acids. Trimming removed 0 bases at V and 7 bases at J, with 11 bases between. CDR3 sequence: CASSLAGGRNSPLHF. The CDR3 coding sequence is TGTGCCAGCAGCTTGGCCGGGGGGAGGAATTCACCCCTCCACTTT.

The V and J genes are TRBV19 and TRBJ2-1; D possibly corresponds to TRBD1 (5 bases). Deletions cut 5 bases from V and 0 bases from J, with 8 bases between. The germline CDR1 and CDR2 sequences are LNHDA and SQIVND (reference sequence). This CDR3 spans 14 amino acids. CDR3 DNA sequence: TGTGCCAGTAGTCGCAGGGCCTCCTACAATGAGCAGTTCTTC. Its protein is CASSRRASYNEQFF.

This chain links TRBV5-6 with TRBJ2-1; tentative D call: TRBD2 (6 bases). The CDR3 covers 14 residues. In germline, CDR1 is SGHDT, CDR2 YYEEEE. V was clipped by 3 bases and J by 0 bases, with 7 bases between them. The CDR3 coding sequence is TGTGCCAGCAGCTGGGACTCCTCCTACAATGAGCAGTTCTTC. Protein: CASSWDSSYNEQFF. The full variable domain, its missing parts supplied by reference TRBV5-6 and TRBJ2-1, is DAGVTQSPTHLIKTRGQQVTLRCSPKSGHDTVSWYQQALGQGPQFIFQYYEEEERQRGNFPDRFSGHQFPNYSSELNVNALLLGDSALYLCASSWDSSYNEQFFGPGTRLTVL.

The chain has TRBV4-2 and TRBJ2-5; D not certain. Per the germline V gene, CDR1 is LGHNA and CDR2 is YNFKEQ. CDR3 length equals 15 residues. V lost 5 bases, J lost 5 bases, and 18 bases lay in between. In nucleotides, the CDR3 is TGTGCCAGCAGCGTAGATCAAAAGCTCTTTGAGACCCAGTACTTC. This codes for CASSVDQKLFETQYF.